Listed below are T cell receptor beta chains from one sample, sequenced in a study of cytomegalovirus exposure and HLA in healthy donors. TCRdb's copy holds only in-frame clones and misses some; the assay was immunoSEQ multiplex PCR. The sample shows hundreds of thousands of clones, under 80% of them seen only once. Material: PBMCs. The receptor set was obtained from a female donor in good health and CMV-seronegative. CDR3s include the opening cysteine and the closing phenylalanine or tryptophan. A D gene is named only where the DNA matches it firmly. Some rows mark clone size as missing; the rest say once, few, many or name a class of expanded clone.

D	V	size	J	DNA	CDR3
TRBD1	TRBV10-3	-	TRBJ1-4	TGTGCCATCAGTCGAGGGGGCGCGGGTGAAAAACTGTTTTTT	CAISRGGAGEKLFF
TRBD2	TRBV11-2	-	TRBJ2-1	TGTGCCAGCACCCATAGCGGGAGCGATTCCTACAATGAGCAGTTCTTC	CASTHSGSDSYNEQFF
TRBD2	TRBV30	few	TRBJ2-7	TGTGCCTGGAGGCGGGAGGGGGGTGTTTTATACTTC	CAWRREGGVLYF
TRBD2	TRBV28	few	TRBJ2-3	TGTGCCAGCAGTCCGTCGGGGACTAGAGGATATACGCAGTATTTT	CASSPSGTRGYTQYF
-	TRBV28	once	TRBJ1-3	TGTGCCAGCAGCCAGAACACCATATATTTT	CASSQNTIYF
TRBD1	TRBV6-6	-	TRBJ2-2	TGTGCCAGCAGTTACGCGGACAGGTTAGGAGCCGGGGAGCTGTTTTTT	CASSYADRLGAGELFF
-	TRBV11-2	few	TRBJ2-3	TGTGCCAGCAGCTTACGCGGACAGATGCTGACAGATACGCAGTATTTT	CASSLRGQMLTDTQYF
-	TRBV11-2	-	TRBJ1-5	TGTGCCAGCAGCTTAGGACAGCATAGCAATCAGCCCCAGCATTTT	CASSLGQHSNQPQHF
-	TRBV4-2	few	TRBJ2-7	TGTGCCAGCAGCCAAGAGATACGGGAGTTGGCGTACGAGCAGTACTTC	CASSQEIRELAYEQYF
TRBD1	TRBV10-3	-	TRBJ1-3	TGTGCCATCAGCCCGGGACAGGGTTATGGAAACACCATATATTTT	CAISPGQGYGNTIYF
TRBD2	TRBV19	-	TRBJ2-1	TGTGCCAGTAGCCCCAATCTTCTAGCTAGCGGGAGTCCAAATGAGCAGTTCTTC	CASSPNLLASGSPNEQFF
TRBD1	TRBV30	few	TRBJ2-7	TGTGCCTGGAGCCATGGGACAGGGGGCTACGAGCAGTACTTC	CAWSHGTGGYEQYF
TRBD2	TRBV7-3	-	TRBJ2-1	TGTGCCAGCAGCTTACGTCTAGCGGGAGTTAATGAGCAGTTCTTC	CASSLRLAGVNEQFF
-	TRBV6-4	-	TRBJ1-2	TGTGCCAGCAGTGACTCTCCCGCCAGCGCAGCGGCTAACTATGGCTACACCTTC	CASSDSPASAAANYGYTF
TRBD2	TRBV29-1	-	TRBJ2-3	TGCAGCGTCCAAACTAGCGGGAGAGGTGAAGATACGCAGTATTTT	CSVQTSGRGEDTQYF
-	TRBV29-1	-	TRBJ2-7	TGCAGCGTTTTAGGGGGATTCTCCTACGAGCAGTACTTC	CSVLGGFSYEQYF
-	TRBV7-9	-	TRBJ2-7	TGTGCCAGCAGCCCGCCCAGGGGCCAGTACGAGCAGTACTTC	CASSPPRGQYEQYF
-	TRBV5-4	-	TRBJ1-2	TGTGCCAGCAGCGCAAACAGGGAAATTAGCTACACCTTC	CASSANREISYTF
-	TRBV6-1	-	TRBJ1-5	TGTGCCAGCAGTGAGGGGGGGGCTCAGCCCCAGCATTTT	CASSEGGAQPQHF
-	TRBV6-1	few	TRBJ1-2	TGTGCCAGCAGTGGTCAGGGTGGTTCGGATGGCTACACCTTC	CASSGQGGSDGYTF
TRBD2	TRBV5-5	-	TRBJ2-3	TGTGCCAGCAGCTTGGGACTAGCGGGAGGCCCCACAGATACGCAGTATTTT	CASSLGLAGGPTDTQYF
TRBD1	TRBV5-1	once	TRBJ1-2	TGCGCCAGCAGCTTGGGACGAACAGGGGGTTTTCCTAACTATGGCTACACCTTC	CASSLGRTGGFPNYGYTF
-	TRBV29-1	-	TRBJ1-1	TGCAGCGTTGACATACAGAACACTGAAGCTTTCTTT	CSVDIQNTEAFF
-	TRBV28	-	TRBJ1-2	TGTGCCAGCAGTTTATCAGGGGTTGGCTACACCTTC	CASSLSGVGYTF
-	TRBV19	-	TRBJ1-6	TGTGCCAGCGGAGAGGAGTATGCCAATTCCCCCCTCCACTTT	CASGEEYANSPLHF
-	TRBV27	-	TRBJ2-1	TGTGCCAGCAGTTCTACCTTGGACCGGGACTTAAGGGGTGAGCAGTTCTTC	CASSSTLDRDLRGEQFF
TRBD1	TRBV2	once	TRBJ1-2	TGTGCCAGCAGTGAAGAACAGGGGGAGTATGGCTACACCTTC	CASSEEQGEYGYTF
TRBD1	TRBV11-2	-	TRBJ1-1	TGTGCCAGCAGCCCTCGTCCCGGGACAGTTATGAACACTGAAGCTTTCTTT	CASSPRPGTVMNTEAFF
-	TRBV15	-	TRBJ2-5	TGTGCCACCAGCAGAGATCTCGGCTGGGGCGCGAAGGAGACCCAGTACTTC	CATSRDLGWGAKETQYF
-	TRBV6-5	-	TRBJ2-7	TGTGCCAGCAAACAGGGCTACGAGCAGTACTTC	CASKQGYEQYF
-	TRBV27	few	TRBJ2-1	TGTGCCAGCAGTTTAGGCCACAATGAGCAGTTCTTC	CASSLGHNEQFF
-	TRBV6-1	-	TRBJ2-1	TGTGCCAGCAGTGAGGACTCGAGAATTTACAATGAGCAGTTCTTC	CASSEDSRIYNEQFF
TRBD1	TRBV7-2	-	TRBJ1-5	TGTGCCAGCAGCCCAGGGGGGCCCCAGCATTTT	CASSPGGPQHF
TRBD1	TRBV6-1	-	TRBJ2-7	TGTGCCAGCAGCGGGCGGACAGGACAAACCGTCGAGCAGTACTTC	CASSGRTGQTVEQYF
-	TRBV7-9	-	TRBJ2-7	TGTGCCAGCAGCCAAGGGCGGGGAGGCGCGGTCGAGCAGTACTTC	CASSQGRGGAVEQYF
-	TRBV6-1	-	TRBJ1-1	TGTGCCAGCAACGGACACCTGAACACTGAAGCTTTCTTT	CASNGHLNTEAFF
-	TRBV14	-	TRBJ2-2	TGTGCCAGCAGCTGGGCCCCGGGAGTCGGGGAGCTGTTTTTT	CASSWAPGVGELFF
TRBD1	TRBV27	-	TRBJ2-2	TGTGCCAGCAGTCGCCGACAGGGTAACACCGGGGAGCTGTTTTTT	CASSRRQGNTGELFF
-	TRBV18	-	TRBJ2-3	TGTGCCAGCTCACGCGACTTGACAGATACGCAGTATTTT	CASSRDLTDTQYF
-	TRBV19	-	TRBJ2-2	TGTGCCAGTAGGGTCGGGACAAAGGCCGGGGAGCTGTTTTTT	CASRVGTKAGELFF
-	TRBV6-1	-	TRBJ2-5	TGTGCCAGCACCCTAGCCTGGGCCCAGGAGGGGACCCAGTACTTC	CASTLAWAQEGTQYF
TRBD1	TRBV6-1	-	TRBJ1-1	TGTGCCAGCAGTACGACAGGGGGAGGGACTGAAGCTTTCTTT	CASSTTGGGTEAFF
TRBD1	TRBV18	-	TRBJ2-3	TGTGCCAGCTCACCGGACAGGGGGAGCACAGATACGCAGTATTTT	CASSPDRGSTDTQYF
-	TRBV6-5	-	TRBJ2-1	TGTGCCAGCAGGCCTAGCGCCGGCAATGAGCAGTTCTTC	CASRPSAGNEQFF
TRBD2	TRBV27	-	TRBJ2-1	TGTGCCAGCAGTCATAAGTTGCCAGGGCGGGCTAGCGGGAGCCTTTTCGTCGAGTTCTTC	CASSHKLPGRASGSLFVEFF
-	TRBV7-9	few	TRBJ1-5	TGTTCCAGCAGCTTCAGGAGCAATCAGCCCCAGCATTTT	CSSSFRSNQPQHF
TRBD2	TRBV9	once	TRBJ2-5	TGTGCCAGCAGCCCCCGACTAGCGGGAGGGCAAGAGACCCAGTACTTC	CASSPRLAGGQETQYF
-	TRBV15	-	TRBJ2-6	TGTGCCACCAGCAGAGATCGACAGTCCCTCTCTGGGGCCAACGTCCTGACTTTC	CATSRDRQSLSGANVLTF
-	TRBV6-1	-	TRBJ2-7	TGTGCCAGCAGTGAAGCGCTTGCAGGGTACGAGCAGTACTTC	CASSEALAGYEQYF
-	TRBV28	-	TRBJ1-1	TGTGCCAGCAGTTTCTACAGCCGTGAAGCTTTCTTT	CASSFYSREAFF
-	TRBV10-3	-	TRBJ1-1	TGTGCCATCATGTCAAGGACAATTGGGAACACTGAAGCTTTCTTT	CAIMSRTIGNTEAFF
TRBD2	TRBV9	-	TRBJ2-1	TGTGCCAGCAGCGTATTAGCGGGAGTTTACAATGAGCAGTTCTTC	CASSVLAGVYNEQFF
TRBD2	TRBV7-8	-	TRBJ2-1	TGTGCCAGCAGCTTAGCTAGCGGGGCCGTTAACAATGAGCAGTTCTTC	CASSLASGAVNNEQFF
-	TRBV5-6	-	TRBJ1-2	TGTGCCAGCAGCCCAACCCCAACAGAGAACTATGGCTACACCTTC	CASSPTPTENYGYTF
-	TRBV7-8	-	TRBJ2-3	TGTGCCAGCAGCTTAGCCCCGGCGACAGAATATACGCAGTATTTT	CASSLAPATEYTQYF
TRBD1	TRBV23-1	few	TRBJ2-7	TGCGCCAGCAGTCAAGGGGACAGGGATGTTCGGGTGCCCTACGAGCAGTACTTC	CASSQGDRDVRVPYEQYF